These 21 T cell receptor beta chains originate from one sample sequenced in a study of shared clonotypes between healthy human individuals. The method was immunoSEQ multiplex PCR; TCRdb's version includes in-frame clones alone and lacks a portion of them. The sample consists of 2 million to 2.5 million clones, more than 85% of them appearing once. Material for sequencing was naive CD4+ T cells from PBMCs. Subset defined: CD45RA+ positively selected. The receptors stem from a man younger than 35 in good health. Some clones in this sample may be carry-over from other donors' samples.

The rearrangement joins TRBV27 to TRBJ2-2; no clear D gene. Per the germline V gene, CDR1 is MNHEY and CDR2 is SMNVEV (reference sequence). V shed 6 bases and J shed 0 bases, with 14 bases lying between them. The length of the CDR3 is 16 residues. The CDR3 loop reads CASSLDGLTNTGELFF. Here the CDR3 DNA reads TGTGCCAGCAGCCTGGACGGTTTGACGAACACCGGGGAGCTGTTTTTT.

The CDR3 loop reads CATSRPRGGERQPQHF. CDR3 nucleotide sequence: TGTGCCACCAGCAGACCCCGGGGAGGTGAGAGACAGCCCCAGCATTTT. The genes are TRBV15 and TRBJ1-5, with D hard to call. The V and J ends lost 2 bases and 7 bases respectively, with 18 bases between them. Germline V gene sequence: CDR1 LNHNV, CDR2 YYDKDF (reference sequence). The CDR3 has 16 residues.

The CDR3 region has the DNA TGTGCCAGCAGCTCCCGACTAGCGGGACCCACCGGGGAGCTGTTTTTT. Residues: CASSSRLAGPTGELFF. The chain couples TRBV7-2 to TRBJ2-2; 11 bases agree with TRBD2. The CDR3 totals 16 residues. Germline loops: CDR1 SGHTA, CDR2 FQGNSA. Unmatched junction bases numbered 5, after V lost 4 bases and J lost 4 bases.

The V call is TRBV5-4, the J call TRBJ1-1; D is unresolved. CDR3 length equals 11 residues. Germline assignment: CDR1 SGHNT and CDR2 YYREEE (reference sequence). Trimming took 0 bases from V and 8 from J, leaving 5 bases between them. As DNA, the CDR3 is TGTGCCAGCAGCTTGGACAGAGAAGCTTTCTTT. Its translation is CASSLDREAFF.

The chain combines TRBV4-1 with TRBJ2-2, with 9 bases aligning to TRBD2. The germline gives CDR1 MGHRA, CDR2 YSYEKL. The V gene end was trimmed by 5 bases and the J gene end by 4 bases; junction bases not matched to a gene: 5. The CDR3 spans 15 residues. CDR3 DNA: TGCGCCAGCAGCGTAGCGGGGGCGCGCACCGGGGAGCTGTTTTTT. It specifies CASSVAGARTGELFF.

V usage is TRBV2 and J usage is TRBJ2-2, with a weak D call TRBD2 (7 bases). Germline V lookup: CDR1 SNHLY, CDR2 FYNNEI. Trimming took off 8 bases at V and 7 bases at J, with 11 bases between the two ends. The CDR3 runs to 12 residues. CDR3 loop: CASGEGVGELFF. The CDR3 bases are TGTGCCAGCGGGGAGGGGGTCGGGGAGCTGTTTTTT. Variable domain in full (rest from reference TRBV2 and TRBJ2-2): EPEVTQTPSHQVTQMGQEVILRCVPISNHLYFYWYRQILGQKVEFLVSFYNNEISEKSEIFDDQFSVERPDGSNFTLKIRSTKLEDSAMYFCASGEGVGELFFGEGSRLTVL.

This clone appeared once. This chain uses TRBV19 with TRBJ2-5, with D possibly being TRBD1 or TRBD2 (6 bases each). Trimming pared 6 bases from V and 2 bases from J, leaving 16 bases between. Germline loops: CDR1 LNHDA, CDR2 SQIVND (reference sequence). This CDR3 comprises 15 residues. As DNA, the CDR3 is TGTGCCAGTAGGTGGAGGGGGTTTGGGCAAGAGACCCAGTACTTC. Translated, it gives CASRWRGFGQETQYF. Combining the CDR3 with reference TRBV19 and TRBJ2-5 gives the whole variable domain DGGITQSPKYLFRKEGQNVTLSCEQNLNHDAMYWYRQDPGQGLRLIYYSQIVNDFQKGDIAEGYSVSREKKESFPLTVTSAQKNPTAFYLCASRWRGFGQETQYFGPGTRLLVL.

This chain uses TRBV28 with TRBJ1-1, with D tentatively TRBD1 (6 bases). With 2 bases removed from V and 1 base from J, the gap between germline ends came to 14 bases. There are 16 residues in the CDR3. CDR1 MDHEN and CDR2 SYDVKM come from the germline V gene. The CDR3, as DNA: TGTGCCAGCAGTTTAATTTGGGGGGCGGGGAACACTGAAGCTTTCTTT. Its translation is CASSLIWGAGNTEAFF. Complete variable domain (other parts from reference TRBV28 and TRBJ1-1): DVKVTQSSRYLVKRTGEKVFLECVQDMDHENMFWYRQDPGLGLRLIYFSYDVKMKEKGDIPEGYSVSREKKERFSLILESASTNQTSMYLCASSLIWGAGNTEAFFGQGTRLTVV.

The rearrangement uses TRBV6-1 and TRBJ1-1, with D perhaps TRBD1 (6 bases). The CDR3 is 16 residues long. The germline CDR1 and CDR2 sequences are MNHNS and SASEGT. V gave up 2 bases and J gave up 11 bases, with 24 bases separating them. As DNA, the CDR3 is TGTGCCAGCAGTGAACGGGCCGGGGGGCCCCGTATTGGGGCTTTCTTT. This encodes CASSERAGGPRIGAFF.

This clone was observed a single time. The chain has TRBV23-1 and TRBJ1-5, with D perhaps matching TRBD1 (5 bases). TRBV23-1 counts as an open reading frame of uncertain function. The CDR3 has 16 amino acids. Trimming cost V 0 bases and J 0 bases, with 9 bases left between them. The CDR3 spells CASSQSTEHSNQPQHF. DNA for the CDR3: TGCGCCAGCAGTCAATCGACAGAACATAGCAATCAGCCCCAGCATTTT.

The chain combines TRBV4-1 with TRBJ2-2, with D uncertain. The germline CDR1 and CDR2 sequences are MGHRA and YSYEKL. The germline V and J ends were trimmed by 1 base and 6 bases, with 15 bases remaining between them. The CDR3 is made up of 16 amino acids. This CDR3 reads CASSQGRVLSAGELFF. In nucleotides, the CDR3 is TGCGCCAGCAGCCAAGGACGGGTCCTCTCGGCCGGGGAGCTGTTTTTT.

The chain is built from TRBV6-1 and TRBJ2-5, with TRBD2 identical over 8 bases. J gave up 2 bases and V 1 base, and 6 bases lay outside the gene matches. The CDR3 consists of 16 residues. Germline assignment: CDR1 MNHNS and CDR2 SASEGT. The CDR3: CASSEGALAVQETQYF. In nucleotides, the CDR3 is TGTGCCAGCAGTGAAGGGGCACTAGCGGTACAAGAGACCCAGTACTTC.

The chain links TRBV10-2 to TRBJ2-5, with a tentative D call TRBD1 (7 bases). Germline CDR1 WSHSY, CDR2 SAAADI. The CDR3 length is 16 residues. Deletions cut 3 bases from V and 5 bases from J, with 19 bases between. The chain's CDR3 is CASSETAGGGRETQYF. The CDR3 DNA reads TGCGCCAGCAGTGAAACCGCAGGGGGAGGTAGGGAGACCCAGTACTTC.

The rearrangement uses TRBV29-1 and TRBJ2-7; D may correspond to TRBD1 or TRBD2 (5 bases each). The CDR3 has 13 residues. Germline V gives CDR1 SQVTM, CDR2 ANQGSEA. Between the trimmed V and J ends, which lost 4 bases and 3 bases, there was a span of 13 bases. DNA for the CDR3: TGCAGCGTTGGCCGGGACGGACGCTACGAGCAGTACTTC. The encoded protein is CSVGRDGRYEQYF.

CDR3 region: CASSTTGFAYNEQFF. CDR3 bases: TGCGCCAGCAGTACGACAGGGTTCGCCTACAATGAGCAGTTCTTC. V gene TRBV10-1 combines with J gene TRBJ2-1; 7 nucleotides match TRBD1. The CDR3 totals 15 residues. V trimming: 5 bases; J trimming: 2 bases; junction bases outside the gene matches: 6. Germline V lookup: CDR1 WNHNN, CDR2 SYGVQD (reference sequence).

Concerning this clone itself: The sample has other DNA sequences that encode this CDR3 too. CDR3 region: CASSLTGDNQPQHF. Here the CDR3 DNA reads TGCGCCAGCAGCTTGACAGGGGACAATCAGCCCCAGCATTTT. The chain is built from TRBV5-1 and TRBJ1-5, with 7 bases fitting TRBD1. The junction had 1 base not matched to a gene; V was cut back by 1 base and J by 3 bases. CDR3 length: 14 residues. The V gene's germline CDR1 is SGHRS and CDR2 YFSETQ.

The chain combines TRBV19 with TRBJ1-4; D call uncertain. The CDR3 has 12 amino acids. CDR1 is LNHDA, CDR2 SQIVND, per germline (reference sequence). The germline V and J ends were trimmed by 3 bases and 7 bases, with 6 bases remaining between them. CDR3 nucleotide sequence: TGTGCCAGTAGTATCTCCTTTGAAAAACTGTTTTTT. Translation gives CASSISFEKLFF.

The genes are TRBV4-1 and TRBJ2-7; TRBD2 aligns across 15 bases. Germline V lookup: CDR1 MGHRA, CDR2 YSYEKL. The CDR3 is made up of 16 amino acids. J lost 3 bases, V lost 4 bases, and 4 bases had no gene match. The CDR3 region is CASSLGLAGGRYEQYF. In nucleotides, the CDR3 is TGCGCCAGCAGCCTCGGACTAGCGGGAGGGCGCTACGAGCAGTACTTC.

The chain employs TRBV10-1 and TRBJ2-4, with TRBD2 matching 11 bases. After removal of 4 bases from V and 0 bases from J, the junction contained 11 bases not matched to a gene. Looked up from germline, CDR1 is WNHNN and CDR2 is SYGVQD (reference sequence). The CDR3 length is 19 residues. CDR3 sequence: CASSGGKLAGGLAKNIQYF. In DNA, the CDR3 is TGCGCCAGCAGTGGGGGGAAGTTAGCGGGAGGGTTAGCCAAAAACATTCAGTACTTC.

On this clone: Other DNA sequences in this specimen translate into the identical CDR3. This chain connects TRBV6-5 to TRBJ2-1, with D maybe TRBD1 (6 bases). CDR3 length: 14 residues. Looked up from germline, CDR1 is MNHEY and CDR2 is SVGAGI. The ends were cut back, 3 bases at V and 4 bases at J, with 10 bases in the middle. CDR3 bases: TGTGCCAGCAGTTATTCACAGGGTTACAATGAGCAGTTCTTC. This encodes CASSYSQGYNEQFF.

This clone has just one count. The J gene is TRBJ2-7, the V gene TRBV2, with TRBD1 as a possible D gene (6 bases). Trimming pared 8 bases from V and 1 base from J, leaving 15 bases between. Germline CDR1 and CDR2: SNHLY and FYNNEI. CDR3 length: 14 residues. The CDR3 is CASEGRTESYEQYF. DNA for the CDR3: TGTGCCAGCGAGGGACGGACAGAGTCCTACGAGCAGTACTTC.